One TCR beta chain is described in this entry. Only in-frame clones appear in the TCRdb table, and some are missing; sequencing was by immunoSEQ multiplex PCR. Of some 20,000 clones in the sample, over 70% are singletons; the top ten hold 38%. The CDR3 runs to 13 residues. Unmatched junction bases numbered 8, after V lost 10 bases and J lost 5 bases. Germline V CDR1 and CDR2: MNHEY, SVGAGI. The sample comes from a study of sequential checkpoint blockade in melanoma. Across the whole study: Randomization was 1:1 between first-line nivolumab→ipilimumab and ipilimumab→nivolumab. Each arm's sequence ended with maintenance nivolumab.

Treatment noted: randomized to nivolumab then ipilimumab (arm A) or the reverse (arm B). PBMC sorting kept live CD3+CD8+ cells without CD19 or CD56. V usage is TRBV6-5 and J usage is TRBJ1-1; 9 positions agree with TRBD1. The clonotype originates from a human donor with melanoma. Sequencing used CD8+ T cells sorted from blood (inferred from file names), obtained from a patient given nivolumab and ipilimumab in sequence. CDR3: CAIRQGGGTEAFF. In DNA, the CDR3 is TGTGCCATCCGACAGGGGGGGGGAACTGAAGCTTTCTTT.